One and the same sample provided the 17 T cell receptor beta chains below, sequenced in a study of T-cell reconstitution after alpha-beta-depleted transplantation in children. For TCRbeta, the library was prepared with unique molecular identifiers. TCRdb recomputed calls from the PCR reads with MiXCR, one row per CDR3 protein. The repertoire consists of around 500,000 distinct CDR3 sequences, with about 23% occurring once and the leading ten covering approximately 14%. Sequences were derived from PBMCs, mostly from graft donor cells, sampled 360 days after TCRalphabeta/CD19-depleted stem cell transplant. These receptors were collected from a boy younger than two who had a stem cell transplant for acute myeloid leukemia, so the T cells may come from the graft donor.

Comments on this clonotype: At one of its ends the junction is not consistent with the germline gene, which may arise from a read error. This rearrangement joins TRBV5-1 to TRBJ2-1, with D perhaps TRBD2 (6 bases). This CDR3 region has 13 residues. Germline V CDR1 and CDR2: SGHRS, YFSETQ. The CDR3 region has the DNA TGCGCCAGCAGGTTGGGGACTTCTGGTGAGCAGTTCTTC. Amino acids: CASRLGTSGEQFF.

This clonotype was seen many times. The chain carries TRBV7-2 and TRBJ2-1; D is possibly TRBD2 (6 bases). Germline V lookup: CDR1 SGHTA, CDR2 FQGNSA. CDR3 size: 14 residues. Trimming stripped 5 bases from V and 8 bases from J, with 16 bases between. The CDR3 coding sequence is TGTGCCAGCAGCCCCCAGACTAGTTATCATGAGCAGTTCTTC. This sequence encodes CASSPQTSYHEQFF.

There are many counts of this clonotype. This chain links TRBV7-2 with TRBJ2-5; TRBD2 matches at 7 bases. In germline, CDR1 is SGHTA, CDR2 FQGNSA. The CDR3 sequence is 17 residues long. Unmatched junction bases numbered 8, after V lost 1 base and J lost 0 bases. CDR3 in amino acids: CASSLGNRLAYQETQYF. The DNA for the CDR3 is TGTGCCAGCAGCTTAGGCAATAGACTAGCCTACCAAGAGACCCAGTACTTC.

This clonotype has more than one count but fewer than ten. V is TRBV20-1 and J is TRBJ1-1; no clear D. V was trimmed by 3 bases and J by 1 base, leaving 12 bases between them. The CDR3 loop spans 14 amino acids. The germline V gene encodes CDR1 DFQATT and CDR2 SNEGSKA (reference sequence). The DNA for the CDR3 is TGCAGTGCTAGTAAGGGCGCCCGGAACACTGAAGCTTTCTTT. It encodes CSASKGARNTEAFF.

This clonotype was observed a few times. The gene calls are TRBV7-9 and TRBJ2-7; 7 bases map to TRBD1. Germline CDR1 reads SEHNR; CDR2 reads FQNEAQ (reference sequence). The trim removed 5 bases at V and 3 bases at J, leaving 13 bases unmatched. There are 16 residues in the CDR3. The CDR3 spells CASSLPRPTGDYEQYF. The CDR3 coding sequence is TGTGCCAGCAGCCTACCACGGCCAACAGGGGACTACGAGCAGTACTTC.

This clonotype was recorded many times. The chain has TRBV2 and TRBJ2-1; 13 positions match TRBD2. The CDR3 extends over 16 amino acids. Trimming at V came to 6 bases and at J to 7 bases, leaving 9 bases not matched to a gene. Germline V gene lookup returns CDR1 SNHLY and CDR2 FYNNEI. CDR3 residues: CASRTLAGGAFNEQFF. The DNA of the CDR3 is TGTGCCAGCAGGACACTAGCGGGGGGGGCTTTTAATGAGCAGTTCTTC.

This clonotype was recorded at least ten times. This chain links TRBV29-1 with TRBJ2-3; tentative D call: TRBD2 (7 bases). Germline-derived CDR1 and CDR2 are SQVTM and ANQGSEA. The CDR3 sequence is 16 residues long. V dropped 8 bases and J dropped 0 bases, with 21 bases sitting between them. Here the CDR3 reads CSTTFIGGESTDTQYF. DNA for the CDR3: TGCAGCACAACATTCATAGGGGGGGAAAGCACAGATACGCAGTATTTT.

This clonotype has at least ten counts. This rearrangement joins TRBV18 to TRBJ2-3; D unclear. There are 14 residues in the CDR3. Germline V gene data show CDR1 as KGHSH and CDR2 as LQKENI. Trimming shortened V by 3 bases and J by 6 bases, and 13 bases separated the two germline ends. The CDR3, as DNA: TGTGCCAGCTCACCCGCCCAATCCGTTGATACGCAGTATTTT. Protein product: CASSPAQSVDTQYF.

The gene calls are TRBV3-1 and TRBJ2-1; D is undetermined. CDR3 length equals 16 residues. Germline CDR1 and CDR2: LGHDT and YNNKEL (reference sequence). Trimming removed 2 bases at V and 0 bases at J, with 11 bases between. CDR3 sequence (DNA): TGTGCCAGCAGCCAAAAAAGAGGAAGCTCCTACAATGAGCAGTTCTTC. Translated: CASSQKRGSSYNEQFF.

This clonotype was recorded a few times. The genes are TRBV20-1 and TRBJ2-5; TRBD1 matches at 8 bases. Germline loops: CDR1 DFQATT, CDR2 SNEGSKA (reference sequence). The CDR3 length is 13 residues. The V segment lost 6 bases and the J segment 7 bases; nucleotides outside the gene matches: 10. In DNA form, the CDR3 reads TGCAGTGCAGACCGGACAGGGAAGTCGACCCAGTACTTC. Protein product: CSADRTGKSTQYF.

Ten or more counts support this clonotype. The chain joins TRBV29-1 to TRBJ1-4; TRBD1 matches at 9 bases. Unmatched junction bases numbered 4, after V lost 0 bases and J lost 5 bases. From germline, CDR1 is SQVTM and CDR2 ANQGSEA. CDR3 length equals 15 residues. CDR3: CSVEDPGTGNEKLFF. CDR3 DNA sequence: TGCAGCGTTGAAGATCCGGGGACAGGGAATGAAAAACTGTTTTTT.

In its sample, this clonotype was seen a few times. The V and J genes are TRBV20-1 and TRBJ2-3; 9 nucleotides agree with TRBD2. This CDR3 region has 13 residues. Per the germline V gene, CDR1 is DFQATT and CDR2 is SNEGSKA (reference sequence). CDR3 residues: CSAETSGTDTQYF. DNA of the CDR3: TGCAGCGCCGAGACTAGCGGAACAGATACGCAGTATTTT.

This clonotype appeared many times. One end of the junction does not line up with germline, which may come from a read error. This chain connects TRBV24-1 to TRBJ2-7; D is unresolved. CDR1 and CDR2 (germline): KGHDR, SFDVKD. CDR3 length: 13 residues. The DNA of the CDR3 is TGTGCCACCAGTGATTTGGACTCCTCCGAGCAGTACTTC. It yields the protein CATSDLDSSEQYF.

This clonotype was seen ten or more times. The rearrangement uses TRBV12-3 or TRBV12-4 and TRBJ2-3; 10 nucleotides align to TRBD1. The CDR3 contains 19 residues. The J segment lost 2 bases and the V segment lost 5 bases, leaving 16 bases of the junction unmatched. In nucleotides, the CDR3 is TGTGCCAGCAGTACCGGACAGGGGGGCAACCGGTACTTCACAGATACGCAGTATTTT. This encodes CASSTGQGGNRYFTDTQYF.

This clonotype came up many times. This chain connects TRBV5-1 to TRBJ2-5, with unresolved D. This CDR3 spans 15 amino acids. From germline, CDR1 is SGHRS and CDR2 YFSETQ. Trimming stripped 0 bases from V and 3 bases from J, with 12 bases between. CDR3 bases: TGCGCCAGCAGCTTGGAGTTCCTGGGCGAAGAGACCCAGTACTTC. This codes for CASSLEFLGEETQYF.

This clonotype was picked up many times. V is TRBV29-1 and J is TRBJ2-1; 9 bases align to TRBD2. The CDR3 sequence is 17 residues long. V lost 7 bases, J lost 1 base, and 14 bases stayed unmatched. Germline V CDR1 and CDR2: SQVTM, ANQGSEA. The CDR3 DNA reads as TGCAGCGCCCCCAATGGGCTCAGCGGGGGGTCCTACAATGAGCAGTTCTTC. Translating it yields CSAPNGLSGGSYNEQFF.

This chain's CDR3 is CASAPLGDTEAFF. The CDR3 DNA sequence: TGTGCCAGCGCCCCACTGGGGGATACTGAAGCTTTCTTT. This chain joins TRBV7-3 and TRBJ1-1; D is possibly TRBD1 (5 bases). CDR3 length: 13 residues. Per the germline V gene, CDR1 is SGHTA and CDR2 is FQGTGA. V shed 8 bases and J shed 5 bases, with 15 bases lying between them.